This is a list of T cell receptor beta chains from one sample in a study of memory CD4+ T cells and cytomegalovirus serostatus. Produced via immunoSEQ multiplex PCR; TCRdb's table is partial and in-frame only. The sample contains 70,000 or so clones, 78% of which appear only once. Sequenced material: memory CD4+ T cells from blood. The receptors shown here come from an adult in good health and CMV-seropositive. The CDR3 runs from the conserved cysteine through the conserved F or W. Each record gives: J gene, V gene, D gene, clone size, CDR3 DNA, CDR3 protein. The D gene is left open where the match is weak. The listing skips clone size in some rows; elsewhere it reads once, few, many or a size class.

j_call: TRBJ1-1; v_call: TRBV6-6; d_call: TRBD1; clone_size: .; cdr3_nt: TGTGCCAGCAGTTGGGACGACAGGGGATCCACTGAAGCTTTCTTT; cdr3_aa: CASSWDDRGSTEAFF
j_call: TRBJ2-5; v_call: TRBV7-2; d_call: .; clone_size: once; cdr3_nt: TGTGCCAGCAGCTTAGAGAAGGGTAGAGAGACCCAGTACTTC; cdr3_aa: CASSLEKGRETQYF
j_call: TRBJ1-2; v_call: TRBV6-6; d_call: TRBD1; clone_size: .; cdr3_nt: TGTGCCAGCAGCCCCGGACAGGGGGCAAACTATGGCTACACCTTC; cdr3_aa: CASSPGQGANYGYTF
j_call: TRBJ1-1; v_call: TRBV5-6; d_call: .; clone_size: .; cdr3_nt: TGTGCCAGCAGCTTTTTGTCCAGACCTAACACTGAAGCTTTCTTT; cdr3_aa: CASSFLSRPNTEAFF
j_call: TRBJ1-5; v_call: TRBV29-1; d_call: TRBD1; clone_size: once; cdr3_nt: TGCAGCGTTGCCCCAGAGACAGGGGGGAATCAGCCCCAGCATTTT; cdr3_aa: CSVAPETGGNQPQHF
j_call: TRBJ1-1; v_call: TRBV11-3; d_call: .; clone_size: .; cdr3_nt: TGTGCCAGCAGCTCCAGCCCCGTTCTGGGGGAAGCTTTCTTT; cdr3_aa: CASSSSPVLGEAFF
j_call: TRBJ1-2; v_call: TRBV5-1; d_call: .; clone_size: .; cdr3_nt: TGCGCCAGCAGCCCCCGACAGGATGGCTACACCTTC; cdr3_aa: CASSPRQDGYTF
j_call: TRBJ2-5; v_call: TRBV11-2; d_call: .; clone_size: .; cdr3_nt: TGTGCCAGCAGTCAGGGATCCCAAGAGACCCAGTACTTC; cdr3_aa: CASSQGSQETQYF
j_call: TRBJ1-2; v_call: TRBV5-1; d_call: TRBD1; clone_size: .; cdr3_nt: TGCGCCAGCAGCTGGGATCAGGGGGACTATGGCTACACCTTC; cdr3_aa: CASSWDQGDYGYTF
j_call: TRBJ2-2; v_call: TRBV7-9; d_call: TRBD1; clone_size: .; cdr3_nt: TGTGCCAGCAGCCCCCTTCAGGGGGCGGAAACCGGGGAGCTGTTTTTT; cdr3_aa: CASSPLQGAETGELFF
j_call: TRBJ2-3; v_call: TRBV18; d_call: .; clone_size: .; cdr3_nt: TGTGCCAGCTCGCGGGACTCGGGCAGGTGGGATACGCAGTATTTT; cdr3_aa: CASSRDSGRWDTQYF
j_call: TRBJ2-5; v_call: TRBV7-6; d_call: TRBD1; clone_size: .; cdr3_nt: TGTGCCAGCAGCCTCGACAGGGGAGAGACCCAGTACTTC; cdr3_aa: CASSLDRGETQYF
j_call: TRBJ2-2; v_call: TRBV30; d_call: .; clone_size: .; cdr3_nt: TGTGCCTGGGAAAAAGGGGGCGGGGAGCTGTTTTTT; cdr3_aa: CAWEKGGGELFF
j_call: TRBJ1-1; v_call: TRBV7-9; d_call: .; clone_size: few; cdr3_nt: TGTGCCAGCAGCTTAGTATCCAGGAACACTGAAGCTTTCTTT; cdr3_aa: CASSLVSRNTEAFF
j_call: TRBJ2-1; v_call: TRBV6-5; d_call: .; clone_size: .; cdr3_nt: TGTGCCAGCAGTTACTCGGTGCGGAGCTCCTACAATGAGCAGTTCTTC; cdr3_aa: CASSYSVRSSYNEQFF
j_call: TRBJ2-2; v_call: TRBV4-2; d_call: .; clone_size: .; cdr3_nt: TGTGCCAGCAGCTCCACAAAGGGGTACACCGGGGAGCTGTTTTTT; cdr3_aa: CASSSTKGYTGELFF
j_call: TRBJ2-3; v_call: TRBV6-6; d_call: .; clone_size: .; cdr3_nt: TGTGCCAGCAGTTACTCCTACTCCAGGGGAGATACGCAGTATTTT; cdr3_aa: CASSYSYSRGDTQYF